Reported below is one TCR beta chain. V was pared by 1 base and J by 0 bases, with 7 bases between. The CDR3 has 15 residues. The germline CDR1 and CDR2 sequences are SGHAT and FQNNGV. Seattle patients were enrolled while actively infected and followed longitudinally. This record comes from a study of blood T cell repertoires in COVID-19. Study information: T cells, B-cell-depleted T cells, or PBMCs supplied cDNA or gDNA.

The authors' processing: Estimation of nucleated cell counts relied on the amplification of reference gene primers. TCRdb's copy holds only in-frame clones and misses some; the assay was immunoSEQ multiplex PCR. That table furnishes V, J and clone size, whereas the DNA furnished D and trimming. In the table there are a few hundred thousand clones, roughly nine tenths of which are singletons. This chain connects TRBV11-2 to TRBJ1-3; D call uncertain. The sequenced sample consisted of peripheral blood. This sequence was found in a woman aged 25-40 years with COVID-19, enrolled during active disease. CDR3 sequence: CASSLGVHSGNTIYF. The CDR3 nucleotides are TGTGCCAGCAGCTTAGGCGTTCACTCTGGAAACACCATATATTTT. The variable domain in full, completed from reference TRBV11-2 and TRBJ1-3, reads EAGVAQSPRYKIIEKRQSVAFWCNPISGHATLYWYQQILGQGPKLLIQFQNNGVVDDSQLPKDRFSAERLKGVDSTLKIQPAKLEDSAVYLCASSLGVHSGNTIYFGEGSWLTVV.